This T cell receptor (beta chain) was captured by sequencing in a study of blood T cell repertoires in COVID-19. Across the whole study: Researchers got acute and convalescent COVID-19 samples from the United States, Italy and Spain. Sources were T cells, B-cell-depleted T cells, or PBMCs; the material itself was cDNA or gDNA.

As processed by the authors: Using reference gene primer amplification, nucleated cell counts were estimated. The protocol was immunoSEQ multiplex PCR, while the TCRdb copy is restricted to in-frame clones and leaves out a portion. V and J calls and clone size are copied from that table; D and trimming were computed from the DNA. This table holds 35,000 to 50,000 clones, more than 75% found once. This clone has only one observation. Trimming took 10 bases from V and 0 from J, leaving 12 bases between them. CDR1 and CDR2 from the germline V gene are SGHDN and FVKESK. CDR3 length equals 13 residues. This chain uses TRBV14 with TRBJ1-1; TRBD1 might be the D (5 bases). The clonotype was recovered from a human donor in a cohort sampled during active COVID-19. Sequenced sample: peripheral blood. CDR3 coding DNA: TGTGCCACAGCACAGGAGTTGAACACTGAAGCTTTCTTT. This encodes CATAQELNTEAFF.